This T cell receptor beta chain was captured in a study of blood T cell repertoires in COVID-19. Study-level background: Italy, Spain and the United States were the sources of the convalescent and acute COVID-19 samples. Sample material is recorded as cDNA or gDNA derived from T cells, B-cell-depleted T cells, or PBMCs.

Authors' data handling: Reference gene primer amplification gave estimated nucleated cell counts. Only in-frame clones appear in the TCRdb table, and some are missing; sequencing was by immunoSEQ multiplex PCR. V, J and clone size are taken as reported in that table, and D and trimming were inferred from the DNA itself. The sample contains over 60,000 clones, roughly 90% of which appear only once. V gave up 0 bases and J gave up 4 bases, with 5 bases separating them. In germline, CDR1 is SGHRS, CDR2 YFSETQ. The length of the CDR3 is 13 residues. This sequence joins TRBV5-1 and TRBJ1-5, with D perhaps matching TRBD1 (5 bases). The TCR comes from a human donor in a cohort sampled during active COVID-19. Specimen: peripheral blood. The CDR3 bases are TGCGCCAGCAGCTTGGACAGGAATCAGCCCCAGCATTTT. This encodes CASSLDRNQPQHF.